Each of the 8 T cell receptor beta chains below was sequenced from the same sample in a study of T-cell reconstitution after alpha-beta-depleted transplantation in children. Researchers prepared the TCRbeta library using unique molecular identifiers, the study reports. TCRdb analysed the PCR reads with MiXCR anew, one entry per CDR3 protein. The table records around 400,000 distinct CDR3 sequences, roughly 10% of them present only once. Sequencing used PBMCs from the stem cell graft donor, obtained from the stem cell graft. Source of these receptors: a human donor who donated a stem cell graft to a child with acute myeloid leukemia.

The rearrangement joins TRBV20-1 to TRBJ2-1; 11 bases fit TRBD1. Germline CDR1 DFQATT, CDR2 SNEGSKA (reference sequence). The J segment lost 8 bases and the V segment lost 0 bases, leaving 6 bases of the junction unmatched. This CDR3 contains 15 residues. The CDR3 DNA is TGCAGTGCTAGAGATTGGGGACAGGGGGAGGATGAGCAGTTCTTC. It encodes CSARDWGQGEDEQFF.

This chain uses TRBV27 with TRBJ2-7; possibly TRBD1 for D (5 bases). Germline CDR1 MNHEY, CDR2 SMNVEV (reference sequence). The CDR3 consists of 15 residues. V was trimmed by 6 bases and J by 6 bases, leaving 21 bases between them. The DNA for the CDR3 is TGTGCCAGCAGGACTTCTAGACAGATCTCGAGCGAGCAGTACTTC. Translated, it gives CASRTSRQISSEQYF.

This sequence joins TRBV5-1 and TRBJ1-4, with 8 positions matching TRBD1. The CDR3 contains 13 residues. With 1 base clipped from V and 8 bases from J, the junction kept 1 base outside the gene matches. CDR1 is SGHRS and CDR2 is YFSETQ in the germline V gene. CDR3 loop: CASSLWDREKLFF. The CDR3 DNA is TGCGCCAGCAGCTTGTGGGACAGGGAAAAACTGTTTTTT.

The V and J genes are TRBV18 and TRBJ2-1; D is unclear. Trimming took off 0 bases at V and 6 bases at J, with 12 bases between the two ends. This CDR3 is 15 amino acids long. The V gene's germline CDR1 is KGHSH and CDR2 LQKENI. The CDR3 loop reads CASSPPSGLGNEQFF. DNA for the CDR3: TGTGCCAGCTCACCACCTTCCGGGTTGGGCAATGAGCAGTTCTTC. Using reference TRBV18 and TRBJ2-1 for the parts outside the CDR3, the full variable domain is NAGVMQNPRHLVRRRGQEARLRCSPMKGHSHVYWYRQLPEEGLKFMVYLQKENIIDESGMPKERFSAEFPKEGPSILRIQQVVRGDSAAYFCASSPPSGLGNEQFFGPGTRLTVL.

The V gene is TRBV19, the J gene TRBJ1-1; unclear D gene. V lost 4 bases to trimming and J lost 5 bases, with 14 bases between them. This CDR3 spans 14 amino acids. Germline CDR1 and CDR2: LNHDA and SQIVND (reference sequence). The CDR3 protein is CASSSGVDGTEAFF. The CDR3 nucleotides are TGTGCCAGTAGTAGCGGTGTTGATGGGACTGAAGCTTTCTTT.

This clonotype was counted at least ten times. The chain carries TRBV7-2 and TRBJ1-6, with 9 positions matching TRBD1. The CDR3 extends over 15 amino acids. Germline values: CDR1 SGHTA, CDR2 FQGNSA. The J segment lost 9 bases and the V segment lost 5 bases, leaving 8 bases of the junction unmatched. CDR3 DNA: TGTGCCAGCAGCGCGTCGGGACAGGGTGCTTCACCCCTCCACTTT. This codes for CASSASGQGASPLHF.

This clonotype was counted between two and nine times. The chain carries TRBV6-4 and TRBJ2-6, with 8 bases lining up with TRBD1. V dropped 8 bases and J dropped 0; count of bases not matched to a gene: 12. Germline CDR1 MRHNA, CDR2 SNTAGT. The CDR3 is 18 residues long. The CDR3 region has the DNA TGTGCCAGCGAGAATTCCGGGACAGGATCCTCTGGGGCCAACGTCCTGACTTTC. Translating it yields CASENSGTGSSGANVLTF.

This clonotype was seen only a few times. This chain uses TRBV4-1 with TRBJ2-7; 9 bases are a match to TRBD2. Trimming at V came to 1 base and at J to 0 bases, leaving 1 base not matched to a gene. CDR1 is MGHRA and CDR2 is YSYEKL in the germline V gene. The CDR3 is 15 amino acids. CDR3 bases: TGCGCCAGCAGCCAAGTTAGCGGGAGCTCCTACGAGCAGTACTTC. This translates into CASSQVSGSSYEQYF.